The next 31 T cell receptor beta chains were all read from a single sample in a study of shared clonotypes between healthy human individuals. The naive CD8 population came from CD45RO-negative cells selected for CCR7, without terminally differentiated effector memory CD45RA+ cells. Using immunoSEQ multiplex PCR, the repertoire was profiled, and TCRdb retains in-frame clones only, with some absent. The sample lists around 560,000 clones, approximately 95% occurring once. Sequenced material: naive CD8+ T cells sorted from blood. Receptors were obtained from a woman in her 30s in good health.

In DNA form, the CDR3 reads TGTGCCAGCAGTGAGGGACTAGCGGTATTCGAGCAGTACTTC. It specifies CASSEGLAVFEQYF. The J gene is TRBJ2-7, the V gene TRBV2, with 11 bases lining up with TRBD2. Trimming cost V 3 bases and J 6 bases; bases outside gene matches: 4. CDR1 SNHLY and CDR2 FYNNEI come from the germline V gene. This CDR3 spans 14 amino acids.

CDR3 region: CSVDRQNTGELFF. The DNA for the CDR3 is TGCAGCGTTGATCGGCAGAACACCGGGGAGCTGTTTTTT. This chain links TRBV29-1 with TRBJ2-2; no clear D gene. Trimming removed 3 bases from V and 1 base from J, with 6 bases in between. CDR3 length: 13 residues. The germline V gene has CDR1 SQVTM and CDR2 ANQGSEA.

The J gene is TRBJ2-7, the V gene TRBV28; D unresolved. CDR1 MDHEN and CDR2 SYDVKM come from the germline V gene. CDR3 length: 10 amino acids. CDR3 DNA: TGTGCGATCGGAACATACGAGCAGTACTTC. Protein sequence: CAIGTYEQYF.

With regard to this clone: A read error may explain this, as a much larger clone is one base away. This chain links TRBV7-6 with TRBJ1-1, with a possible D match to TRBD1 (5 bases). Looked up from germline, CDR1 is SGHVS and CDR2 is FNYEAQ. The CDR3 is made up of 16 amino acids. CDR3 amino acids: CASSFVLGEGISEASF. The CDR3, as DNA: TGTGCCAGCAGCTTCGTCCTGGGGGAGGGCATCTCTGAAGCTTCCTTT.

The gene calls are TRBV10-3 and TRBJ2-3; no clear D. Trimming cost V 3 bases and J 2 bases, with 6 bases left between them. Germline V gene lookup returns CDR1 ENHRY and CDR2 SYGVKD. CDR3 length equals 13 residues. Here the CDR3 reads CAISDTNTDTQYF. In DNA, the CDR3 is TGTGCCATCAGTGATACTAACACAGATACGCAGTATTTT.

V is TRBV6-1 and J is TRBJ2-7; 7 bases are shared with TRBD1. This CDR3 contains 15 residues. With 4 bases clipped from V and 0 bases from J, the junction kept 6 bases outside the gene matches. The germline V gene has CDR1 MNHNS and CDR2 SASEGT. The DNA of the CDR3 is TGTGCCAGCAGTGGACGGGACAGTCCCTCCTACGAGCAGTACTTC. This translates into CASSGRDSPSYEQYF.

This clone turned up a few times. This chain links TRBV20-1 with TRBJ2-1, with unresolved D. Trimming pared 6 bases from V and 8 bases from J, leaving 11 bases between. The CDR3 is made up of 11 amino acids. CDR1 is DFQATT, CDR2 SNEGSKA, per germline (reference sequence). The CDR3 DNA reads TGCAGTGCAATAGTGCTCTATGAGCAGTTCTTC. This gives the protein CSAIVLYEQFF.

This chain links TRBV11-2 with TRBJ2-7; no clear D gene. From germline, CDR1 is SGHAT and CDR2 FQNNGV. Between the trimmed V and J ends, which lost 1 base and 6 bases, there was a span of 4 bases. The CDR3 extends over 11 amino acids. CDR3 sequence reads: CASSLGLEQYF. The CDR3, as DNA: TGTGCCAGCAGCTTAGGCCTCGAGCAGTACTTC.

V and J are TRBV27 and TRBJ1-2; 8 bases are shared with TRBD1. The V and J ends lost 0 bases and 3 bases, in that order; junction bases with no gene match: 6. This CDR3 region has 16 residues. From germline, CDR1 is MNHEY and CDR2 SMNVEV (reference sequence). CDR3 loop: CASSLSTGEKDYGYTF. DNA for the CDR3: TGTGCCAGCAGTTTATCGACAGGGGAAAAAGACTATGGCTACACCTTC.

The gene calls are TRBV7-9 and TRBJ2-7; a possible D gene is TRBD1 (5 bases). The CDR3 loop spans 15 amino acids. The ends were cut back, 3 bases at V and 2 bases at J, with 14 bases in the middle. CDR1 is SEHNR, CDR2 FQNEAQ, per germline (reference sequence). Here the CDR3 reads CASSFQGKKTYEQYF. The CDR3 bases are TGTGCCAGCAGCTTCCAGGGTAAGAAGACCTACGAGCAGTACTTC.

Here the CDR3 reads CASSGQGYEQYF. The CDR3 DNA follows: TGTGCCAGCAGTGGACAGGGATACGAGCAGTACTTC. The chain has TRBV27 and TRBJ2-7; 8 bases match TRBD1. The V gene's germline CDR1 is MNHEY and CDR2 SMNVEV (reference sequence). With 5 bases clipped from V and 4 bases from J, the junction kept 1 base outside the gene matches. The CDR3 totals 12 residues.

This clone was detected once. The chain combines TRBV13 with TRBJ2-7; no firm D call. The V gene's germline CDR1 is PRHDT and CDR2 FYEKMQ (reference sequence). V was shortened by 6 bases and J by 7 bases, with 19 bases between the two germline ends. CDR3 length equals 14 residues. The CDR3 nucleotides read TGTGCCAGCAGGGTCGGTTTCGGACCTGGGGAGCAGTACTTC. It specifies CASRVGFGPGEQYF.

This clone showed up just once. V and J are TRBV7-8 and TRBJ1-3, with 9 bases fitting TRBD1. J gave up 2 bases and V 2 bases, and 4 bases lay outside the gene matches. CDR3 size: 16 residues. CDR1 and CDR2 from the germline V gene are SGHVS and FQNEAQ. The CDR3 loop is CASSLRGDRAGNTIYF. CDR3 bases: TGTGCCAGCAGCTTACGGGGGGACAGGGCTGGAAACACCATATATTTT.

This clone was seen a single time. V usage is TRBV11-1 and J usage is TRBJ1-1; D gene ambiguous. V was clipped by 7 bases and J by 0 bases, with 15 bases between them. Looked up from germline, CDR1 is SGHAT and CDR2 is FQDESV (reference sequence). The CDR3 is 15 residues long. This CDR3 is CASNSYPGVNTEAFF. For the CDR3, the DNA is TGTGCCAGCAACTCTTATCCCGGCGTGAACACTGAAGCTTTCTTT.

This sequence joins TRBV27 and TRBJ2-3; no reliable D call. Germline assignment: CDR1 MNHEY and CDR2 SMNVEV (reference sequence). Trimming took off 2 bases at V and 0 bases at J, with 6 bases between the two ends. The CDR3 runs 14 residues. This CDR3 reads CASSLRYSTDTQYF. In DNA form, the CDR3 reads TGTGCCAGCAGTTTACGGTATAGCACAGATACGCAGTATTTT.

The chain has TRBV7-2 and TRBJ2-5; 8 bases agree with TRBD1. The CDR3 has 14 residues. Germline V gene data show CDR1 as SGHTA and CDR2 as FQGNSA. Trimming took 5 bases from V and 5 from J; bases not matched to a gene: 7. This CDR3 is CASSNGQGGETQYF. The CDR3 nucleotides are TGTGCCAGCAGCAACGGACAGGGTGGGGAGACCCAGTACTTC. Variable domain in full (rest from reference TRBV7-2 and TRBJ2-5): GAGVSQSPSNKVTEKGKDVELRCDPISGHTALYWYRQSLGQGLEFLIYFQGNSAPDKSGLPSDRFSAERTGGSVSTLTIQRTQQEDSAVYLCASSNGQGGETQYFGPGTRLLVL.

The chain has TRBV29-1 and TRBJ2-3; 11 nucleotides match TRBD2. This CDR3 spans 15 amino acids. From germline, CDR1 is SQVTM and CDR2 ANQGSEA. The junction had 6 bases not matched to a gene; V was cut back by 7 bases and J by 0 bases. The CDR3 spells CSAGLAGVSTDTQYF. The CDR3 coding sequence is TGCAGCGCCGGACTAGCGGGTGTTAGCACAGATACGCAGTATTTT.

V and J are TRBV6-6 and TRBJ2-7, with TRBD1 matching 8 bases. The J segment lost 4 bases and the V segment lost 2 bases, leaving 7 bases of the junction unmatched. The CDR3 runs 15 residues. From germline, CDR1 is MNHNY and CDR2 SVGAGI (reference sequence). CDR3 nucleotides: TGTGCCAGCAGTTACGCCCGGACAGGGAATTACGAGCAGTACTTC. It is translated as CASSYARTGNYEQYF.

This chain joins TRBV21-1 and TRBJ2-7; no DNA check was done on the table's D call, TRBD2. TRBV21-1 is a recognized pseudogene. The CDR3 is 13 amino acids. CDR3 residues: CASRGGGHYEQYF. CDR3 coding DNA: TGTGCCAGCAGAGGGGGGGGACACTACGAGCAGTACTTC.

This clone has only one observation. V usage is TRBV14 and J usage is TRBJ2-7; unclear D gene. Germline V gene data show CDR1 as SGHDN and CDR2 as FVKESK. Trimming shortened V by 1 base and J by 3 bases, and 10 bases separated the two germline ends. CDR3 length: 14 amino acids. The CDR3 DNA follows: TGTGCCAGCAGCCAAGCTGTGGGCAACTACGAGCAGTACTTC. Protein: CASSQAVGNYEQYF.

The V and J genes are TRBV27 and TRBJ2-7; D is perhaps TRBD1 or TRBD2 (7 bases each). This CDR3 contains 15 residues. Trimming took off 4 bases at V and 5 bases at J, with 18 bases between the two ends. Germline CDR1 is MNHEY and CDR2 is SMNVEV (reference sequence). This chain's CDR3 is CASSWARQGGNEQYF. The DNA for the CDR3 is TGTGCCAGCAGTTGGGCCCGACAGGGAGGGAACGAGCAGTACTTC.

V is TRBV6-5 and J is TRBJ2-7; 9 bases are a match to TRBD1. The CDR3 length is 15 residues. Germline CDR1 reads MNHEY; CDR2 reads SVGAGI. Trimming cost V 6 bases and J 5 bases; bases outside gene matches: 11. DNA for the CDR3: TGTGCCAGCAGCCCCAGGGACAGGGAGACTGACGAGCAGTACTTC. Amino acid sequence: CASSPRDRETDEQYF.

The chain is built from TRBV9 and TRBJ2-7, with unresolved D. CDR3 length: 14 residues. The germline V gene has CDR1 SGDLS and CDR2 YYNGEE. Trimming cost V 0 bases and J 2 bases, with 9 bases left between them. CDR3 sequence: CASSVGAAAYEQYF. CDR3 nucleotide sequence: TGTGCCAGCAGCGTAGGAGCAGCAGCCTACGAGCAGTACTTC.

The chain couples TRBV7-2 to TRBJ2-5; perhaps TRBD2 as D (6 bases). In germline, CDR1 is SGHTA, CDR2 FQGNSA. The V and J ends lost 2 bases and 4 bases respectively, with 17 bases between them. This CDR3 has 16 residues. The CDR3 DNA is TGTGCCAGCAGCTTAATCGGGTCGGGAGTGGTAGAGACCCAGTACTTC. It is translated as CASSLIGSGVVETQYF.

The gene calls are TRBV4-1 and TRBJ2-5; D is unclear. The J call may be faulty, since TRBJ2-7 better matches the DNA end. The V gene's germline CDR1 is MGHRA and CDR2 YSYEKL. The CDR3 extends over 13 amino acids. This CDR3 is CASSQTATYEQYF. For the CDR3, the DNA is TGCGCCAGCAGCCAAACAGCGACCTACGAGCAGTACTTC.

This chain uses TRBV19 with TRBJ2-1, with 7 bases matching TRBD2. The CDR3 spans 15 residues. V lost 5 bases to trimming and J lost 8 bases; unmatched junction nucleotides: 12. CDR1 is LNHDA, CDR2 SQIVND, per germline (reference sequence). Here the CDR3 DNA reads TGTGCCAGTAGTCCTTCGGGGGGAAGTTTCCATGAGCAGTTCTTC. It codes for CASSPSGGSFHEQFF.

The rearrangement joins TRBV14 to TRBJ2-3, with 10 bases aligning to TRBD2. Trimming took 3 bases from V and 4 from J; bases not matched to a gene: 7. This CDR3 contains 16 residues. Per germline, CDR1 SGHDN and CDR2 FVKESK. The CDR3 DNA is TGTGCCAGCAGCCAGGCTCTAGCGGGAGTTCCAGATACGCAGTATTTT. This gives the protein CASSQALAGVPDTQYF.

The J gene is TRBJ2-5, the V gene TRBV5-6, with D possibly being TRBD2 (5 bases). V lost 0 bases and J lost 4, with 13 bases in between. CDR1 is SGHDT and CDR2 is YYEEEE in the germline V gene. The CDR3 covers 15 residues. In nucleotides, the CDR3 is TGTGCCAGCAGCTTGGCGGCGACTACGAGAGAGACCCAGTACTTC. This translates into CASSLAATTRETQYF.

The chain has TRBV7-9 and TRBJ2-3; D gene uncertain. The CDR3 is 15 amino acids. Germline CDR1 reads SEHNR; CDR2 reads FQNEAQ (reference sequence). Trimming pared 6 bases from V and 4 bases from J, leaving 17 bases between. The CDR3 bases are TGTGCCAGCAGGGCTTTTCCTTACACTTCAGATACGCAGTATTTT. Residues: CASRAFPYTSDTQYF. Looking up the rest from reference TRBV7-9 and TRBJ2-3 gives the full variable domain: DTGVSQNPRHKITKRGQNVTFRCDPISEHNRLYWYRQTLGQGPEFLTYFQNEAQLEKSRLLSDRFSAERPKGSFSTLEIQRTEQGDSAMYLCASRAFPYTSDTQYFGPGTRLTVL.

Turning to this clone: Other nucleotide sequences from this sample produce the same CDR3. This chain joins TRBV6-5 and TRBJ2-7, with no clear D. Germline assignment: CDR1 MNHEY and CDR2 SVGAGI. The ends were cut back, 5 bases at V and 4 bases at J, with 3 bases in the middle. The CDR3 contains 10 residues. CDR3 nucleotide sequence: TGTGCCAGCAGTGATTACGAGCAGTACTTC. It yields the protein CASSDYEQYF.

The genes are TRBV5-6 and TRBJ2-1; D perhaps matches TRBD1 (6 bases). The CDR3 contains 17 residues. V lost 3 bases and J lost 4, with 20 bases in between. Germline V gives CDR1 SGHDT, CDR2 YYEEEE. CDR3 loop: CASSSPFRDTLYNEQFF. CDR3 sequence (DNA): TGTGCCAGCAGCTCCCCTTTCCGGGACACGTTATACAATGAGCAGTTCTTC.